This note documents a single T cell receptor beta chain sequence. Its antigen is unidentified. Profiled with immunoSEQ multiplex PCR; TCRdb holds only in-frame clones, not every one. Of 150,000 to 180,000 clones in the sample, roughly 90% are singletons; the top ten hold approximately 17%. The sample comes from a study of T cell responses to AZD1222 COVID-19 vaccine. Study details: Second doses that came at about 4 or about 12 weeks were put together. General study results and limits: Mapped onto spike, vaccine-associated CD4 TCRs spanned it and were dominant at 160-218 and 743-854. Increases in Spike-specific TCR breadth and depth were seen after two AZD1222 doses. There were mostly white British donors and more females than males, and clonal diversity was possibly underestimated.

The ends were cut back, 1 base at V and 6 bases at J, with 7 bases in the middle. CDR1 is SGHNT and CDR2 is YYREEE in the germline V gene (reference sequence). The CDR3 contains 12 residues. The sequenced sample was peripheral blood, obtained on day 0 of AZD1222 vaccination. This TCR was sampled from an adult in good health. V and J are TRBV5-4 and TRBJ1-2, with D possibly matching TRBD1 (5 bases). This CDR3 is CASSLLGDGYTF. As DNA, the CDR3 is TGTGCCAGCAGCTTGTTGGGGGATGGCTACACCTTC.